Below, 15 T cell receptor beta chains from the same sample are listed, as sequenced in a study of cytomegalovirus exposure and HLA in healthy donors. In the PCR, 60 Vbeta and 13 Jbeta primers were used. TCRdb keeps only in-frame clones here, not all; method: immunoSEQ multiplex PCR. Of around 150,000 clones in the sample, around 10% were seen once. Sequencing was done on a sample of PBMCs. These receptors originate from a woman aged 40 to 49 in good health and CMV-seropositive.

The rearrangement joins TRBV7-9 to TRBJ1-1, with 9 bases aligning to TRBD1. The germline V gene encodes CDR1 SEHNR and CDR2 FQNEAQ (reference sequence). The CDR3 has 14 residues. Trimming removed 6 bases from V and 7 bases from J; junction bases left unmatched: 9. The CDR3: CASRKQGAKGEAFF. The CDR3 nucleotides read TGTGCCAGCAGGAAACAGGGGGCCAAAGGTGAAGCTTTCTTT.

This clone was counted a few times. The V call is TRBV7-2, the J call TRBJ1-5, with 7 positions matching TRBD1. J gave up 5 bases and V 1 base, and 8 bases lay outside the gene matches. This CDR3 has 16 residues. Germline assignment: CDR1 SGHTA and CDR2 FQGNSA. CDR3 loop: CASSLVRGLRDQPQHF. The DNA of the CDR3 is TGTGCCAGCAGCTTAGTGAGGGGGCTCCGGGATCAGCCCCAGCATTTT.

This sequence joins TRBV14 and TRBJ1-1; TRBD1 might be the D (5 bases). Germline CDR1 SGHDN, CDR2 FVKESK. The CDR3 length is 11 residues. The germline V and J ends were trimmed by 4 bases and 6 bases, with 6 bases remaining between them. For the CDR3, the DNA is TGTGCCAGCAGCCGGGGCCCTGAAGCTTTCTTT. Translating it yields CASSRGPEAFF.

The chain has TRBV19 and TRBJ1-2, with D possibly being TRBD1 (6 bases). Germline CDR1 reads LNHDA; CDR2 reads SQIVND (reference sequence). Trimming pared 7 bases from V and 2 bases from J, leaving 8 bases between. This CDR3 spans 12 amino acids. The CDR3: CASTTGNYGYTF. The CDR3 DNA reads as TGTGCCAGTACAACAGGGAACTATGGCTACACCTTC.

This chain links TRBV11-1 with TRBJ2-7, with D possibly matching TRBD1 (5 bases). Germline-derived CDR1 and CDR2 are SGHAT and FQDESV (reference sequence). V lost 5 bases to trimming and J lost 5 bases, with 13 bases between them. The CDR3 runs 13 residues. The CDR3 region is CASSRADSHEQYF. The CDR3 bases are TGTGCCAGCAGCCGAGCCGACAGCCACGAGCAGTACTTC.

The chain is built from TRBV19 and TRBJ2-7, with TRBD1 matching 8 bases. Trimming took 5 bases from V and 3 from J; bases not matched to a gene: 9. Germline-derived CDR1 and CDR2 are LNHDA and SQIVND (reference sequence). This CDR3 contains 15 residues. The CDR3 DNA sequence: TGTGCCAGTAGTGTGCGGACAGGGACCTTCTACGAGCAGTACTTC. Residues: CASSVRTGTFYEQYF.

This clone is medium-sized (0.01 to 0.1%) within its sample. This chain joins TRBV4-2 and TRBJ2-7; D not certain. Germline V gene lookup returns CDR1 LGHNA and CDR2 YNFKEQ. V was cut by 3 bases and J by 7 bases, with 10 bases left in between. This CDR3 has 12 residues. CDR3 sequence reads: CASSHQTGEQYF. As DNA, the CDR3 is TGTGCCAGCAGCCATCAAACGGGTGAGCAGTACTTC.

The V gene is TRBV7-9, the J gene TRBJ2-1; 12 bases fit TRBD2. The V gene's germline CDR1 is SEHNR and CDR2 FQNEAQ (reference sequence). Trimming at V came to 4 bases and at J to 6 bases, leaving 4 bases not matched to a gene. CDR3 length: 15 residues. For the CDR3, the DNA is TGTGCCAGCAGCTCGCCGGGACTAGCGGGCAATGAGCAGTTCTTC. It specifies CASSSPGLAGNEQFF.

The chain uses TRBV6-5 and TRBJ2-4; D is perhaps TRBD1 (6 bases). CDR3 length: 14 residues. Germline loops: CDR1 MNHEY, CDR2 SVGAGI. V was cut by 4 bases and J by 3 bases, with 10 bases left in between. The CDR3 reads CASSSRGGKNIQYF. CDR3 DNA sequence: TGTGCCAGCAGTTCCCGAGGGGGCAAAAACATTCAGTACTTC.

Here the CDR3 DNA reads TGCGCCAGCAGCCCGGAAGGGGGGAGGGCAGGGACTCCCTACGAGCAGTACTTC. As protein: CASSPEGGRAGTPYEQYF. This rearrangement joins TRBV4-1 to TRBJ2-7, with TRBD2 as a possible D gene (7 bases). Trimming removed 4 bases from V and 2 bases from J, with 24 bases in between. CDR1 MGHRA and CDR2 YSYEKL come from the germline V gene. The CDR3 loop spans 18 amino acids.

CDR3 DNA: TGTGCCAGCTTTCACGGGGGGAGGGGTGAAAAACTGTTTTTT. Translating it yields CASFHGGRGEKLFF. This chain links TRBV6-6 with TRBJ1-4, with a possible D match to TRBD1 (5 bases). CDR3 size: 14 residues. Germline CDR1 is MNHNY and CDR2 is SVGAGI (reference sequence). V was pared by 8 bases and J by 7 bases, with 17 bases between.

The V gene is TRBV20-1, the J gene TRBJ2-5; possibly TRBD1 for D (6 bases). In germline, CDR1 is DFQATT, CDR2 SNEGSKA (reference sequence). The V end was cut by 2 bases, the J end by 5 bases, with 6 bases between. The CDR3 consists of 11 residues. This CDR3 is CSARQGETQYF. In nucleotides, the CDR3 is TGCAGTGCTAGACAGGGGGAGACCCAGTACTTC.

Only a few counts were recorded for this clone. The chain has TRBV6-5 and TRBJ1-5; D gene ambiguous. The CDR3 extends over 13 amino acids. Germline V gene sequence: CDR1 MNHEY, CDR2 SVGAGI. V lost 6 bases and J 0 bases, leaving 6 bases between the germline ends. This CDR3 is CASRGSSNQPQHF. In DNA, the CDR3 is TGTGCCAGCAGGGGCAGTAGCAATCAGCCCCAGCATTTT.

The sample holds a few counts of this clone. The V gene is TRBV5-5, the J gene TRBJ1-6; D is possibly TRBD1 (5 bases). CDR1 and CDR2 (germline): SGHKS, YYEKEE (reference sequence). V gave up 0 bases and J gave up 10 bases, with 11 bases separating them. There are 14 residues in the CDR3. DNA of the CDR3: TGTGCCAGCAGCTTGGTTCAGGGAGGCTCACCCCTCCACTTT. Translated, it gives CASSLVQGGSPLHF.

This clone was counted between two and nine times. The CDR3 reads CASSITGETDTQYF. CDR3 DNA sequence: TGTGCCAGTAGTATAACCGGGGAAACAGATACGCAGTATTTT. The V and J genes are TRBV19 and TRBJ2-3; D possibly corresponds to TRBD2 (5 bases). This CDR3 spans 14 amino acids. Germline V lookup: CDR1 LNHDA, CDR2 SQIVND (reference sequence). V lost 2 bases to trimming and J lost 3 bases, with 9 bases between them.